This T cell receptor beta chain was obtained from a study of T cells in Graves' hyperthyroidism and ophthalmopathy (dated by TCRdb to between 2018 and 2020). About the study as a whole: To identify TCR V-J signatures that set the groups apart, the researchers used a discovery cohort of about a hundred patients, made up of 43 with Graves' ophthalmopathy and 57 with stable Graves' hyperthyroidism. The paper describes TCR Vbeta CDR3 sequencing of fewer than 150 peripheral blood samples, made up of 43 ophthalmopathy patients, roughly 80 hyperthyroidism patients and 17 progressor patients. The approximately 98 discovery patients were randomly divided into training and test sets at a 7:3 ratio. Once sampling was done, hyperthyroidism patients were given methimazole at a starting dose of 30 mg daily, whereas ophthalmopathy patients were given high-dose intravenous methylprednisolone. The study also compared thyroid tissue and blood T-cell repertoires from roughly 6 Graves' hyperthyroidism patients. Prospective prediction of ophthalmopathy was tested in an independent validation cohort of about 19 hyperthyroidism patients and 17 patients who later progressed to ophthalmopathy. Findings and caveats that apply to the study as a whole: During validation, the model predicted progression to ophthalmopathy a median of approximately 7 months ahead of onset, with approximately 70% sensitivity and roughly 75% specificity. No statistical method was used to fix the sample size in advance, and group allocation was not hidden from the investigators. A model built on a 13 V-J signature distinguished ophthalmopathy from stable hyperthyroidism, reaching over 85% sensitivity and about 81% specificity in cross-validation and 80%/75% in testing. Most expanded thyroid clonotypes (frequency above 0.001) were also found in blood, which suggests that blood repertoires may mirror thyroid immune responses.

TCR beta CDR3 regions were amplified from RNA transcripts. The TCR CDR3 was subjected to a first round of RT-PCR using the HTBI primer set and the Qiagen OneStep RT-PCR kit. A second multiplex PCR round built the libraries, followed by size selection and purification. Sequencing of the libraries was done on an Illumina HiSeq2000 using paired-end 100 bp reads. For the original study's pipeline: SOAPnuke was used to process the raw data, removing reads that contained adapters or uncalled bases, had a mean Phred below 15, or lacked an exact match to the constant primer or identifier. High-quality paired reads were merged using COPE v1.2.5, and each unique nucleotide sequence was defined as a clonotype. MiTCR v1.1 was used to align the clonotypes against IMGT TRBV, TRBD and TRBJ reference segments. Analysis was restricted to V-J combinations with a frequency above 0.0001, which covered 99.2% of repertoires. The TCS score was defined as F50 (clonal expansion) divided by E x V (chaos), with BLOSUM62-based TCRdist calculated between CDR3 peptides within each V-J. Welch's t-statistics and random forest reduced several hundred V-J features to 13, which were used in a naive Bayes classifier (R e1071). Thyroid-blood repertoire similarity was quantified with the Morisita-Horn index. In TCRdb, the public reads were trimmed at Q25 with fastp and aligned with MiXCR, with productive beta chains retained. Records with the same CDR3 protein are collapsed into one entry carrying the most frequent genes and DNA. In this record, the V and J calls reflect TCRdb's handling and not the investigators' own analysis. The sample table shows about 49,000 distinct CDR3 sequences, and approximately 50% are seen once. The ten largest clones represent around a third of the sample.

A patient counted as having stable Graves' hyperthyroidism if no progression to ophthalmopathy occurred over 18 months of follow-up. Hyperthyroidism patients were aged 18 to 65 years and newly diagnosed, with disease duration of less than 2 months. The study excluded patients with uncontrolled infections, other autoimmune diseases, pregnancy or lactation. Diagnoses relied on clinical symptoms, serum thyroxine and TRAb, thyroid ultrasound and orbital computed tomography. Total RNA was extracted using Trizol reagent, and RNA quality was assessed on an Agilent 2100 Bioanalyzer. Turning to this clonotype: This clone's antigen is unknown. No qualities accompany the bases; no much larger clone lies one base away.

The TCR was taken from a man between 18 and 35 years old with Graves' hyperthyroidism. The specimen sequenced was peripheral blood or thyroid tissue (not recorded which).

The bases are TGCAGCGTGAGGCCCGGGACTAGCGGGGGCCGTGAAGAGACCCAGTACTTC. Translated, this is CSVRPGTSGGREETQYF. This chain is built from TRBV29-1 and TRBJ2-5, with 14 bases aligning to TRBD2. Trimming accounts for 6 bases at V and 3 bases at J, while the number of junction bases matched to no gene is 12. From the germline V gene, CDR1 is SQVTM and CDR2 is ANQGSEA. The CDR3, from cysteine to phenylalanine, totals 17 residues. Only the CDR3 DNA is retained, 51 bases long and in frame from the first base.